Presented here are 7 T cell receptor beta chains from one specimen sequenced in a study of EBV T-cell therapy then PD-1 blockade in nasopharyngeal carcinoma. Noted treatment: AdE1-LMPpoly-expanded autologous EBV-specific T-cell therapy followed by anti-PD-1 nivolumab. Antigen specificity for these receptors is unknown. Sequencing was performed with immunoSEQ multiplex PCR; in TCRdb, only in-frame clones are kept and a portion is missing. The data hold about 20,000 clones, with approximately 88% observed a single time. The sequencing used CD8+ T cells from blood, collected at roughly day 35 from a patient whose treatment included autologous EBV-specific T cells and nivolumab. The origin of the receptors is a man in his forties with nasopharyngeal carcinoma.

The chain is built from TRBV5-1 and TRBJ1-5, with 7 bases fitting TRBD1. The CDR3 contains 15 residues. V lost 0 bases to trimming and J lost 1 base; unmatched junction nucleotides: 1. Germline V gene sequence: CDR1 SGHRS, CDR2 YFSETQ. CDR3 DNA sequence: TGCGCCAGCAGCTTGGGGGACAGCAGCAATCAGCCCCAGCATTTT. Residues: CASSLGDSSNQPQHF.

J is TRBJ2-2 and V is TRBV5-1, with 8 bases fitting TRBD1. The CDR3 sequence is 16 residues long. Germline lookup yields CDR1 SGHRS and CDR2 YFSETQ. V gave up 2 bases and J gave up 3 bases; unmatched junction bases: 6. CDR3 region: CASSLYATGDTGELFF. DNA for the CDR3: TGCGCCAGCAGCTTATACGCGACAGGGGACACCGGGGAGCTGTTTTTT.

The rearrangement uses TRBV18 and TRBJ1-2; D not resolved. Germline V gene data show CDR1 as KGHSH and CDR2 as LQKENI. This CDR3 is 14 amino acids long. Trimming pared 2 bases from V and 5 bases from J, leaving 12 bases between. The CDR3 bases are TGTGCCAGCTCACCAGATCCCCTCGCTTATGGCTACACCTTC. Protein: CASSPDPLAYGYTF.

This clone has just one count. The rearrangement uses TRBV6-5 and TRBJ1-5; D is perhaps TRBD1 (5 bases). Trimming took off 0 bases at V and 0 bases at J, with 6 bases between the two ends. Germline V gene lookup returns CDR1 MNHEY and CDR2 SVGAGI. CDR3 size: 15 residues. CDR3 loop: CASSYSGDSNQPQHF. CDR3 nucleotides: TGTGCCAGCAGTTACTCGGGGGATAGCAATCAGCCCCAGCATTTT.

CDR3 in amino acids: CASSSWTGAYEQYF. CDR3 in DNA: TGTGCCAGCAGCTCCTGGACAGGGGCCTACGAGCAGTACTTC. The chain recombines TRBV5-6 with TRBJ2-7; 9 nucleotides line up with TRBD1. J was trimmed by 2 bases and V by 3 bases; bases with no gene match: 3. This CDR3 region has 14 residues. Germline V lookup: CDR1 SGHDT, CDR2 YYEEEE. Complete variable domain (other parts from reference TRBV5-6 and TRBJ2-7): DAGVTQSPTHLIKTRGQQVTLRCSPKSGHDTVSWYQQALGQGPQFIFQYYEEEERQRGNFPDRFSGHQFPNYSSELNVNALLLGDSALYLCASSSWTGAYEQYFGPGTRLTVT.

This clone was seen just once. This chain joins TRBV27 and TRBJ1-5; the D is unclear. The V end lost 5 bases, the J end lost 0 bases, and 20 bases lay between the germline ends. The CDR3 is 18 amino acids. CDR1 and CDR2 (germline): MNHEY, SMNVEV (reference sequence). For the CDR3, the DNA is TGTGCCAGCAGTCTAGAAAATCCGACAACTTATAGCAATCAGCCCCAGCATTTT. Protein sequence: CASSLENPTTYSNQPQHF.

In DNA form, the CDR3 reads TGTGCCAGCAGTGAGGTGAGCGGGGGGTCCTACGAGCAGTACTTC. Translated, it gives CASSEVSGGSYEQYF. This rearrangement joins TRBV2 to TRBJ2-7; 9 nucleotides match TRBD2. The CDR3 spans 15 residues. The V gene end was trimmed by 3 bases and the J gene end by 1 base; junction bases not matched to a gene: 4. Per germline, CDR1 SNHLY and CDR2 FYNNEI.